This T cell receptor beta chain was retrieved from a study of vaccination and CD4 T cells after COVID-19. Notes on the study in general: From roughly 21 to 40, the median of SARS-CoV-2-reactive clonotypes rose without reaching significance. Early post-infection timepoints were missing, and relatively few convalescent patients were studied.

With respect to this clonotype: Its matching antigen is unknown.

Sequencing of cultured CD4+ T cell DNA used the Oncomine TCR Beta short-read assay. TCRdb reprocessed the PCR reads with MiXCR, giving one entry per CDR3 protein. This sample has about 15,000 distinct CDR3 sequences, with around 70% found just once. Treatment of the sample: roughly 11-day PBMC culture with coronavirus spike peptide pools or control peptides (ViraFEST assay). Positive PCR dates spanned March to December 2020, predating US Alpha, Beta and Delta variants. Sequenced sample: CD4+ T cells from blood, cultured in vitro. The sequence derives from a human donor who had recovered from COVID-19.

Here the CDR3 reads CASSHSRQGAGGYGYTF. CDR3 DNA sequence: TGTGCCAGCAGTCACTCGAGACAGGGCGCCGGAGGCTATGGCTACACCTTC. The rearrangement joins TRBV28 to TRBJ1-2; 7 bases are shared with TRBD1. V was clipped by 5 bases and J by 4 bases; unmatched bases: 16. The CDR3 loop spans 17 amino acids. Germline V CDR1 and CDR2: MDHEN, SYDVKM.